The text below deals with one TCR beta chain. Repertoires were generated with immunoSEQ multiplex PCR, while TCRdb's copy carries only in-frame clones and drops some. The top ten hold approximately 3.7% of the sample, which has roughly 180,000 clones, about 89% seen once. This sample is part of a study of T cell responses to AZD1222 COVID-19 vaccine. Looked up from germline, CDR1 is MNHEY and CDR2 is SVGAGI. This CDR3 is built from 12 residues. Trimming cost V 8 bases and J 5 bases, with 12 bases left between them. The sequence was obtained from an adult who received the AZD1222 COVID-19 vaccine. This sample comprised peripheral blood, obtained 28 days after the second AZD1222 dose. V is TRBV6-5 and J is TRBJ1-1; a possible D gene is TRBD1 (5 bases). CDR3 protein: CASLTGGTEAFF. The CDR3, as DNA: TGTGCCAGCTTAACAGGAGGGACTGAAGCTTTCTTT.